Listed below are T cell receptor beta chains from one sample, sequenced in a study of T cell changes during pregnancy in multiple sclerosis. The assay was immunoSEQ multiplex PCR, and TCRdb's table has in-frame clones only and misses some. The sample has roughly 48,000 clones, 90% to 95% seen once; the top ten hold around 0.5%. The sample consisted of CD4+ T cells from peripheral blood mononuclear cells, taken in the first trimester of pregnancy. These receptors all stem from a female donor with multiple sclerosis, enrolled in a pregnancy study. Both conserved end residues are part of each CDR3. Each record gives: J gene, clone size, D gene, V gene, CDR3 DNA, CDR3 protein. D genes are given only for firm matches. Clone size is given for some rows only: seen once, a few or many times, or a class if the clone is expanded.

j_call: TRBJ2-7
clone_size: -
d_call: TRBD1
v_call: TRBV27
cdr3_nt: TGTGCCAGCAGTTCGACAGGGGACGAGCAGTACTTC
cdr3_aa: CASSSTGDEQYF

j_call: TRBJ1-5
clone_size: -
d_call: -
v_call: TRBV6-1
cdr3_nt: TGTGCCAGCAGTGAAACTCCTTCCAGCAATCAGCCCCAGCATTTT
cdr3_aa: CASSETPSSNQPQHF

j_call: TRBJ2-2
clone_size: once
d_call: TRBD2
v_call: TRBV5-1
cdr3_nt: TGCGCCAGCAGCTTGTCGGTGGGGGGGACCGGGGAGCTGTTTTTT
cdr3_aa: CASSLSVGGTGELFF

j_call: TRBJ1-1
clone_size: -
d_call: -
v_call: TRBV7-9
cdr3_nt: TGTGCCAGTACGGACAGATTGGGAAACACTGAAGCTTTCTTT
cdr3_aa: CASTDRLGNTEAFF

j_call: TRBJ1-2
clone_size: -
d_call: -
v_call: TRBV4-1
cdr3_nt: TGCGCCAGCAGAGACCCCAGACGGGCTAACTATGGCTACACCTTC
cdr3_aa: CASRDPRRANYGYTF

j_call: TRBJ1-1
clone_size: -
d_call: TRBD1
v_call: TRBV6-5
cdr3_nt: TGTGCCAGCAGTTTTACGTCAGGGGGGACTGAAGCTTTCTTT
cdr3_aa: CASSFTSGGTEAFF

j_call: TRBJ2-3
clone_size: -
d_call: TRBD2
v_call: TRBV18
cdr3_nt: TGTGCCAGCTCGCGAGCGGGATCAGGCACAGATACGCAGTATTTT
cdr3_aa: CASSRAGSGTDTQYF

j_call: TRBJ2-1
clone_size: once
d_call: -
v_call: TRBV7-8
cdr3_nt: TGTGCCAGCAGCTTAGCGGGTGGGGGCCTAAGCTCCTACAATGAGCAGTTCTTC
cdr3_aa: CASSLAGGGLSSYNEQFF

j_call: TRBJ1-2
clone_size: once
d_call: -
v_call: TRBV12-2
cdr3_nt: TGTGCAAGTCGCCCAGACAGTCGTCCGCACTATGGCTACACCTTC
cdr3_aa: CASRPDSRPHYGYTF

j_call: TRBJ1-2
clone_size: -
d_call: TRBD1
v_call: TRBV9
cdr3_nt: TGTGCCAGCAGCGCCTCGACAGGGGCGGAAGGCTACACCTTC
cdr3_aa: CASSASTGAEGYTF

j_call: TRBJ1-1
clone_size: -
d_call: TRBD1
v_call: TRBV27
cdr3_nt: TGTGCCAGCAGTCAGGACAGGGTCGGGGGCACTGAAGCTTTCTTT
cdr3_aa: CASSQDRVGGTEAFF

j_call: TRBJ1-1
clone_size: -
d_call: TRBD1
v_call: TRBV2
cdr3_nt: TGTGCCAGCAGTAACAGGGGCGACACTGAAGCTTTCTTT
cdr3_aa: CASSNRGDTEAFF

j_call: TRBJ1-4
clone_size: -
d_call: TRBD1
v_call: TRBV10-3
cdr3_nt: TGTGCCATCGGGACAGGGGGCCATAGTGAAAAACTGTTTTTT
cdr3_aa: CAIGTGGHSEKLFF

j_call: TRBJ2-5
clone_size: once
d_call: TRBD1
v_call: TRBV5-1
cdr3_nt: TGCGCCAGCGAGACAGGGACGTACCAAGAGACCCAGTACTTC
cdr3_aa: CASETGTYQETQYF

j_call: TRBJ1-3
clone_size: -
d_call: -
v_call: TRBV2
cdr3_nt: TGTGCCAGCAGTGGTTTCCCAGGGGAGAGTCTGAAGTTT
cdr3_aa: CASSGFPGESLKF

j_call: TRBJ1-3
clone_size: -
d_call: -
v_call: TRBV4-1
cdr3_nt: TGCGCCAGCAACAACTTAGGGGCGTCTGGAAACACCATATATTTT
cdr3_aa: CASNNLGASGNTIYF

j_call: TRBJ2-7
clone_size: -
d_call: -
v_call: TRBV10-3
cdr3_nt: TGTGCCATAAGCCCCACAGGGTCCTACGAGCAGTACTTC
cdr3_aa: CAISPTGSYEQYF

j_call: TRBJ2-1
clone_size: -
d_call: -
v_call: TRBV6-1
cdr3_nt: TGTGCCAGCAGGGTCCGGGGGGCGTGGGATGAGCAGTTCTTC
cdr3_aa: CASRVRGAWDEQFF

j_call: TRBJ1-1
clone_size: -
d_call: -
v_call: TRBV7-2
cdr3_nt: TGTGCCAGCAGCTCTAGGGTCAGGGATTACACTGAAGCTTTCTTT
cdr3_aa: CASSSRVRDYTEAFF

j_call: TRBJ2-2
clone_size: -
d_call: TRBD1
v_call: TRBV6-5
cdr3_nt: TGTGCCAGCGGACAGGTCAACACCGGGGAGCTGTTTTTT
cdr3_aa: CASGQVNTGELFF

j_call: TRBJ2-1
clone_size: -
d_call: TRBD2
v_call: TRBV4-2
cdr3_nt: TGTGCCAGCAGCCCCCAAGGGGCGGGGGGGTACAATGAGCAGTTCTTC
cdr3_aa: CASSPQGAGGYNEQFF

j_call: TRBJ1-2
clone_size: -
d_call: TRBD1
v_call: TRBV7-6
cdr3_nt: TGTGCCAGCAGCCAGGGGGACGGCTACACCTTC
cdr3_aa: CASSQGDGYTF

j_call: TRBJ2-3
clone_size: -
d_call: -
v_call: TRBV11-1
cdr3_nt: TGTGCCAGCAGCCCTTCAGACAAAGATACGCAGTATTTT
cdr3_aa: CASSPSDKDTQYF

j_call: TRBJ2-5
clone_size: -
d_call: TRBD2
v_call: TRBV10-3
cdr3_nt: TGTGCCATCAGTACTAGCGCCAAGAGCGAGACCCAGTACTTC
cdr3_aa: CAISTSAKSETQYF